The 12 T cell receptor beta chains presented below share a single source sample, sequenced in a study of blood T cell repertoires in COVID-19. Repertoires were generated with immunoSEQ multiplex PCR, while TCRdb's copy carries only in-frame clones and drops some. The sample has 85,000 to 90,000 clones; 86% are singletons. The specimen was peripheral blood. Receptors originate from a human donor in a cohort sampled during active COVID-19.

The rearrangement links TRBV28 to TRBJ2-2; 9 bases are shared with TRBD1. The CDR3 covers 14 residues. The V segment lost 6 bases and the J segment 6 bases; nucleotides outside the gene matches: 5. CDR1 is MDHEN and CDR2 is SYDVKM in the germline V gene. The CDR3 DNA is TGTGCCAGCAGGCGACAGGGGGGTCCCGGGGAGCTGTTTTTT. Amino acid sequence: CASRRQGGPGELFF.

This clone was picked up a small number of times. The chain employs TRBV5-1 and TRBJ2-7, with 7 bases matching TRBD1. This CDR3 spans 13 amino acids. Per germline, CDR1 SGHRS and CDR2 YFSETQ. Trimming took 2 bases from V and 2 from J; bases not matched to a gene: 1. The CDR3 region has the DNA TGCGCCAGCAGCTTTGACAGGGCCTACGAGCAGTACTTC. This sequence encodes CASSFDRAYEQYF.

The V and J genes are TRBV28 and TRBJ1-4; 7 nucleotides align to TRBD1. The V segment lost 3 bases and the J segment 2 bases; nucleotides outside the gene matches: 6. Germline V gives CDR1 MDHEN, CDR2 SYDVKM. This CDR3 has 16 amino acids. The CDR3 spells CASSLPQGPTNEKLFF. Here the CDR3 DNA reads TGTGCCAGCAGTTTGCCACAGGGGCCCACTAATGAAAAACTGTTTTTT.

The chain has TRBV5-6 and TRBJ2-5, with D maybe TRBD2 (6 bases). The CDR3 totals 15 residues. Germline values: CDR1 SGHDT, CDR2 YYEEEE. V was trimmed by 4 bases and J by 5 bases, leaving 18 bases between them. CDR3 bases: TGTGCCAGCAGCCCAGATTCAGGGAGGCGGGAGACCCAGTACTTC. Amino acid sequence: CASSPDSGRRETQYF.

The chain employs TRBV7-2 and TRBJ2-3, with D possibly TRBD2 on 6 matching bases. The germline V and J ends were trimmed by 5 bases and 2 bases, with 17 bases remaining between them. CDR3 length: 16 residues. The germline V gene encodes CDR1 SGHTA and CDR2 FQGNSA. The CDR3: CASSPGGRGLTDTQYF. CDR3 DNA sequence: TGTGCCAGCAGCCCCGGGGGACGGGGACTCACAGATACGCAGTATTTT.

V usage is TRBV10-3 and J usage is TRBJ2-7; TRBD1 agrees at 9 bases. Germline V gene data show CDR1 as ENHRY and CDR2 as SYGVKD. V lost 11 bases to trimming and J lost 4 bases; unmatched junction nucleotides: 15. The CDR3 has 15 amino acids. CDR3: CAAKAGGDRAYEQYF. CDR3 DNA sequence: TGTGCCGCAAAGGCGGGCGGGGACAGGGCTTACGAGCAGTACTTC.

The chain couples TRBV28 to TRBJ1-2, with 11 nucleotides matching TRBD1. The CDR3 is 16 residues long. The trim removed 4 bases at V and 3 bases at J, leaving 7 bases unmatched. Germline loops: CDR1 MDHEN, CDR2 SYDVKM. The CDR3 here is CASSSSGTGGYYGYTF. Here the CDR3 DNA reads TGTGCCAGCAGTTCATCTGGGACAGGGGGTTACTATGGCTACACCTTC.

The rearrangement joins TRBV7-2 to TRBJ2-3; D is perhaps TRBD1 (6 bases). Germline CDR1 and CDR2: SGHTA and FQGNSA. V lost 5 bases to trimming and J lost 2 bases, with 14 bases between them. The CDR3 runs to 15 residues. CDR3 residues: CASSATGQFTDTQYF. CDR3 sequence (DNA): TGTGCCAGCAGCGCCACCGGACAGTTCACAGATACGCAGTATTTT.

This rearrangement joins TRBV5-1 to TRBJ1-6, with 8 bases aligning to TRBD1. Trimming took 1 base from V and 4 from J; bases not matched to a gene: 7. The CDR3 extends over 17 amino acids. Per the germline V gene, CDR1 is SGHRS and CDR2 is YFSETQ. Written as DNA, the CDR3 is TGCGCCAGCAGCTTGCTCTCAACAGGGGGATATAATTCACCCCTCCACTTT. Its translation is CASSLLSTGGYNSPLHF.

The chain couples TRBV7-9 to TRBJ2-7; weak D call: TRBD1 (6 bases). Germline V CDR1 and CDR2: SEHNR, FQNEAQ (reference sequence). With 2 bases removed from V and 0 bases from J, the gap between germline ends came to 14 bases. This CDR3 is built from 16 residues. CDR3 sequence: CASSLSGTRSSYEQYF. CDR3 nucleotide sequence: TGTGCCAGCAGCTTATCCGGGACACGTAGCTCCTACGAGCAGTACTTC.

V usage is TRBV28 and J usage is TRBJ2-7; the D gene is possibly TRBD2 (7 bases). In germline, CDR1 is MDHEN, CDR2 SYDVKM. The germline V and J ends were trimmed by 4 bases and 0 bases, with 10 bases remaining between them. CDR3 length: 14 amino acids. The CDR3, as DNA: TGTGCCAGCAGTTCGGGGGGCAGCTCCTACGAGCAGTACTTC. Its translation is CASSSGGSSYEQYF.

The chain couples TRBV4-2 to TRBJ2-1, with 12 bases aligning to TRBD2. The ends lost 0 bases at V and 2 bases at J; junction bases unmatched: 5. The length of the CDR3 is 18 residues. In germline, CDR1 is LGHNA, CDR2 YNFKEQ. CDR3 residues: CASSQDPSGGVTYNEQFF. In DNA, the CDR3 is TGTGCCAGCAGCCAAGATCCTAGCGGGGGGGTGACCTACAATGAGCAGTTCTTC.